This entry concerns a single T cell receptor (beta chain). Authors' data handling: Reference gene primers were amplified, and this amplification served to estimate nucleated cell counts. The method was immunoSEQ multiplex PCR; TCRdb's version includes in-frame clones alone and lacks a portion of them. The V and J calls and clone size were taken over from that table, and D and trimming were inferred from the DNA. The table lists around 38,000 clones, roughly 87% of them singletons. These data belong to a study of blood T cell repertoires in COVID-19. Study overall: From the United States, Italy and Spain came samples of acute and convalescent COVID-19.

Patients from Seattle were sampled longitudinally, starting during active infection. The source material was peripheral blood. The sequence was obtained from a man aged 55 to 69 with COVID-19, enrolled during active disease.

The CDR3 loop reads CASRGQSLYEQYF. As DNA, the CDR3 is TGTGCCAGCAGAGGACAGTCCTTATACGAGCAGTACTTC. V gene TRBV6-5 combines with J gene TRBJ2-7; a weak D match, TRBD1 (6 bases). Germline V gene sequence: CDR1 MNHEY, CDR2 SVGAGI. Trimming took off 6 bases at V and 4 bases at J, with 13 bases between the two ends. The CDR3 consists of 13 residues.